This TCR beta chain is drawn from a study of graft-versus-host responses after intestinal transplantation. About the study: Anti-thymocyte globulin induction was given to all recipients, followed by tacrolimus and steroids for approximately three years. The study's findings and limits: GvH clone levels peaked in circulation, and this peak was associated with early post-transplant HvG declines.

With respect to this clone: Its antigen is still unknown.

TCRdb's table, derived via immunoSEQ multiplex PCR, lists solely in-frame clones and lacks some. The repertoire holds 40,000 to 55,000 clones, with about 91% as singletons. CDR1 and CDR2 from the germline V gene are LGHNA and YNFKEQ. The CDR3 runs to 15 residues. V was shortened by 4 bases and J by 4 bases, with 14 bases between the two germline ends. The receptor was isolated from a human patient who received an intestinal transplant, so some T cells may come from the graft donor. The chain is built from TRBV4-2 and TRBJ2-1; D unresolved. The source was PBMCs, collected 524 days after transplant. CDR3: CASSPRLGLYNEQFF. In DNA, the CDR3 is TGTGCCAGCAGCCCCCGGTTGGGTCTATACAATGAGCAGTTCTTC.